This passage covers 3 T cell receptor beta chains from one sample sequenced in a study of metastatic and nonmetastatic thyroid tumors. No patient had received any treatment before thyroid surgery. TCRdb reanalyzed the PCR reads via MiXCR. Among around 29,000 clones listed, approximately 22% were seen once. What was sequenced was blood. The receptor set was obtained from a female donor with papillary thyroid cancer or a benign thyroid nodule (not recorded which). Some clones in this sample may be carry-over from other donors' samples.

The chain recombines TRBV2 with TRBJ1-2; tentatively, D is TRBD1 (5 bases). This CDR3 is built from 13 residues. The V end was cut by 7 bases, the J end by 4 bases, with 13 bases between. Germline V gene lookup returns CDR1 SNHLY and CDR2 FYNNEI. CDR3 loop: CASIPGGVYGYTF. DNA for the CDR3: TGTGCCAGCATCCCCGGGGGAGTCTATGGCTACACCTTC.

This clone was observed many times. The chain recombines TRBV30 with TRBJ2-7; TRBD2 is a possible D gene (6 bases). The CDR3 totals 14 residues. Trimming pared 0 bases from V and 3 bases from J, leaving 12 bases between. CDR1 and CDR2 from the germline V gene are GTSNPN and SVGIG (reference sequence). The CDR3 reads CAWSVGASVYEQYF. The CDR3 bases are TGTGCCTGGAGTGTAGGTGCTAGCGTCTACGAGCAGTACTTC.

As regards this clone: The sample holds other DNA sequences that translate to the same CDR3. This chain links TRBV6-1 with TRBJ2-1; 8 bases are shared with TRBD2. V was clipped by 6 bases and J by 1 base; unmatched bases: 5. The V gene's germline CDR1 is MNHNS and CDR2 SASEGT. The CDR3 sequence is 15 residues long. Here the CDR3 reads CASSPRGGSYNEQFF. In DNA, the CDR3 is TGTGCCAGCAGCCCTCGGGGGGGATCCTACAATGAGCAGTTCTTC.